Listed below are T cell receptor beta chains from one sample, sequenced in a study of T cell responses to AZD1222 COVID-19 vaccine. Produced via immunoSEQ multiplex PCR; TCRdb's table is partial and in-frame only. The repertoire consists of over 45,000 clones, with around 88% occurring once and the leading ten covering roughly 17%. This specimen was peripheral blood, taken on day 0 of AZD1222 vaccination. The receptors were sampled from an adult in good health. CDR3s include the opening cysteine and the closing phenylalanine or tryptophan. Each record gives: CDR3 DNA, CDR3 protein, V gene, clone size, D gene, J gene. D genes are given only for firm matches. Expanded clones get a size class; other rows say once, few or many, or leave the size out.

DNA: TGTGCCAGCAGCCCCCACTCTGGTTATGGCTACACCTTC
CDR3: CASSPHSGYGYTF
V: TRBV7-2
size: -
D: -
J: TRBJ1-2

DNA: TGTGCCAGCAGCGGTAGACAGGGGCCGGACAATGAGCAGTTCTTC
CDR3: CASSGRQGPDNEQFF
V: TRBV13
size: few
D: TRBD1
J: TRBJ2-1

DNA: TGTGCCAGCGGATTCCAGTCAGATCAGCCCCAGCATTTT
CDR3: CASGFQSDQPQHF
V: TRBV7-2
size: -
D: -
J: TRBJ1-5

DNA: TGTGCCAGCTCACTCTCGCAGCCGAACTATGGCTACACCTTC
CDR3: CASSLSQPNYGYTF
V: TRBV18
size: -
D: -
J: TRBJ1-2

DNA: TGCGCCAGCAGCCAAGGTCGGGACCCCTCTTACGAGCAGTACTTC
CDR3: CASSQGRDPSYEQYF
V: TRBV4-3
size: few
D: -
J: TRBJ2-7

DNA: TGTGCCAGCAGTGGAAAACGACAGGGTACAGCTTTCTTT
CDR3: CASSGKRQGTAFF
V: TRBV12-3/TRBV12-4
size: -
D: TRBD1
J: TRBJ1-1

DNA: TGTGCCAGCAGCCTGATAGCCCCAGGGGAAAGATCCTACGAGCAGTACTTC
CDR3: CASSLIAPGERSYEQYF
V: TRBV5-5
size: -
D: -
J: TRBJ2-7

DNA: TGTGCCAGCAGCATCCGGACTAGCGGGAGTAGGGACACCGGGGAGCTGTTTTTT
CDR3: CASSIRTSGSRDTGELFF
V: TRBV9
size: -
D: TRBD2
J: TRBJ2-2

DNA: TGTGCCATCAGCCCCTTGACAGGGAACACTGAAGCTTTCTTT
CDR3: CAISPLTGNTEAFF
V: TRBV10-3
size: -
D: -
J: TRBJ1-1

DNA: TGTGCCAGCAGTTACGGCGGGGCGAGTAACTATGGCTACACCTTC
CDR3: CASSYGGASNYGYTF
V: TRBV6-5
size: -
D: -
J: TRBJ1-2

DNA: TGTGCCAGCAGCTCCGGGACAGGGACTTCACCCCTCCACTTT
CDR3: CASSSGTGTSPLHF
V: TRBV6-5
size: -
D: TRBD1
J: TRBJ1-6

DNA: TGTGCCAGTAGTAACACACTCAGGCAGCCCCAGCATTTT
CDR3: CASSNTLRQPQHF
V: TRBV19
size: few
D: -
J: TRBJ1-5

DNA: TGTGCCAGCAGTCCGCCTAGCTCCTACGAGCAGTACTTC
CDR3: CASSPPSSYEQYF
V: TRBV28
size: -
D: -
J: TRBJ2-7

DNA: TGTGCCAGCAGCCCATTATTAGGGACAGCTCTGACCTACGAGCAGTACTTC
CDR3: CASSPLLGTALTYEQYF
V: TRBV3-1/TRBV3-2
size: -
D: TRBD1
J: TRBJ2-7

DNA: TGTGCCAGCAGCACCCACACTAGCGAACAAGAGACCCAGTACTTC
CDR3: CASSTHTSEQETQYF
V: TRBV7-2
size: once
D: TRBD2
J: TRBJ2-5

DNA: TGTGCCAGCAGCTTTCAGTCGGTCTTAGGGGAGCAGTTCTTC
CDR3: CASSFQSVLGEQFF
V: TRBV7-9
size: -
D: -
J: TRBJ2-1

DNA: TGCGCCAGCAGCGCTACCGGGACAGCAATGGGGCAGTACTTC
CDR3: CASSATGTAMGQYF
V: TRBV5-1
size: -
D: TRBD1
J: TRBJ2-7

DNA: TGCGCCAGCAGCTCCCCGGGACAGGGGTGGTACTCAGACTACTCCTACAATGAACAGTTCTTC
CDR3: CASSSPGQGWYSDYSYNEQFF
V: TRBV5-1
size: -
D: TRBD1
J: TRBJ2-1

DNA: TGTGCCAGCAGTTTATCCATCGGGACAGGTGAAGCTTTCTTT
CDR3: CASSLSIGTGEAFF
V: TRBV28
size: -
D: TRBD1
J: TRBJ1-1

DNA: TGTGCCAGCAGCTTCGGGAACACTGAAGCTTTCTTT
CDR3: CASSFGNTEAFF
V: TRBV4-2
size: once
D: -
J: TRBJ1-1

DNA: TGTGCCAGCAGTGTAGAAGGGAGCTCTGGAAACACCATATATTTT
CDR3: CASSVEGSSGNTIYF
V: TRBV2
size: -
D: -
J: TRBJ1-3

DNA: TGTGCCAGCATAACCCCGGGGGGTGGGCCCACTGAAGCTTTCTTT
CDR3: CASITPGGGPTEAFF
V: TRBV28
size: -
D: -
J: TRBJ1-1

DNA: TGTGCCAGCAGTACCTCCCGACAGGGAGATAACTATGGCTACACCTTC
CDR3: CASSTSRQGDNYGYTF
V: TRBV28
size: once
D: TRBD1
J: TRBJ1-2

DNA: TGTGCCAGCAGTATCGGAGTCGGGGATACGCAGTATTTT
CDR3: CASSIGVGDTQYF
V: TRBV11-3
size: -
D: -
J: TRBJ2-3

DNA: TGTGCCAGCAGCCACACAGATACGCAGTATTTT
CDR3: CASSHTDTQYF
V: TRBV5-4
size: few
D: -
J: TRBJ2-3

DNA: TGTGCCAGCAGCTTAGTGGGGTTGGGGGAGACCCAGTACTTC
CDR3: CASSLVGLGETQYF
V: TRBV7-8
size: -
D: -
J: TRBJ2-5

DNA: TGTGCCAGCAGTTTAGAGAACAGGGACATTCAGTACTTC
CDR3: CASSLENRDIQYF
V: TRBV12-3/TRBV12-4
size: -
D: -
J: TRBJ2-4

DNA: TGCGCCAGCAGCTTGGCGTGGGACCGAATATCCTACGAGCAGTACTTC
CDR3: CASSLAWDRISYEQYF
V: TRBV5-1
size: -
D: -
J: TRBJ2-7

DNA: TGTGCCAGCAGTTACGGGTCGGAAGGTTCACCCCTCCACTTT
CDR3: CASSYGSEGSPLHF
V: TRBV6-5
size: few
D: -
J: TRBJ1-6

DNA: TGTGCCAGCACCCCGACAGACAATCAGCCCCAGCATTTT
CDR3: CASTPTDNQPQHF
V: TRBV7-2
size: -
D: -
J: TRBJ1-5

DNA: TGCGCCAGCAGCTTGGCCGAGGCGAACACTGAAGCTTTCTTT
CDR3: CASSLAEANTEAFF
V: TRBV5-1
size: -
D: -
J: TRBJ1-1

DNA: TGCGCCAGCAGCTTGGCCCCTAGCGGGCTTACCTACAATGAGCAGTTCTTC
CDR3: CASSLAPSGLTYNEQFF
V: TRBV5-1
size: -
D: TRBD2
J: TRBJ2-1

DNA: TGTGCCAGCTCTTCCAGCTACGAGCAGTACTTC
CDR3: CASSSSYEQYF
V: TRBV18
size: -
D: -
J: TRBJ2-7

DNA: TGCAGTGCTAGTAGACGCACCGGGGAGCTGTTTTTT
CDR3: CSASRRTGELFF
V: TRBV20-1
size: -
D: -
J: TRBJ2-2

DNA: TGTGCCAGCAATGGACCTGGGAATAGCAATCAGCCCCAGCATTTT
CDR3: CASNGPGNSNQPQHF
V: TRBV28
size: -
D: -
J: TRBJ1-5

DNA: TGTGCCAGCAGCCTTCACCCCTTCACAGATACGCAGTATTTT
CDR3: CASSLHPFTDTQYF
V: TRBV7-2
size: -
D: -
J: TRBJ2-3

DNA: TGTGCCAGCAGTGACATGGCAGGGGGCTATGGCTACACCTTC
CDR3: CASSDMAGGYGYTF
V: TRBV2
size: -
D: TRBD1
J: TRBJ1-2

DNA: TGTGCCAGCAGTTCCACAGGGTTTCAGCCCCAGCATTTT
CDR3: CASSSTGFQPQHF
V: TRBV27
size: -
D: -
J: TRBJ1-5

DNA: TGTGCCAGCAGCCCCCTTGCTAGCGGACATATTACGCAGTATTTT
CDR3: CASSPLASGHITQYF
V: TRBV6-5
size: -
D: TRBD2
J: TRBJ2-3

DNA: TGTGCCAGCAGTCCCAGACAGGTCCTGGACACTGAAGCTTTCTTT
CDR3: CASSPRQVLDTEAFF
V: TRBV27
size: -
D: -
J: TRBJ1-1

DNA: TGTGCCAGCAGCTCGGCTGGGACTAGCGGGTACAATGAGCAGTTCTTC
CDR3: CASSSAGTSGYNEQFF
V: TRBV5-6
size: -
D: TRBD2
J: TRBJ2-1